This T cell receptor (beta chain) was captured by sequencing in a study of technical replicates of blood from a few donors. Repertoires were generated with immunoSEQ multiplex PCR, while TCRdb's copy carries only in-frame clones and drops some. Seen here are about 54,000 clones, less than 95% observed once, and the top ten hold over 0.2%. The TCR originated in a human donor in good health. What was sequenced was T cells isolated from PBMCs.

The chain's CDR3 is CASSLARDSSPYEQYF. CDR3 sequence (DNA): TGCGCCAGCAGCTTGGCCCGGGACAGCTCACCGTACGAGCAGTACTTC. The chain combines TRBV5-1 with TRBJ2-7; 7 bases are a match to TRBD1. With V trimmed by 0 bases and J by 4 bases, 10 bases remained unmatched. This CDR3 has 16 residues. Germline V gene data show CDR1 as SGHRS and CDR2 as YFSETQ.